A single TCR beta chain is shown here with its context. The antigen remains unidentified. This entry is derived from a study of T cells after yellow fever vaccination. Study details: Those fractions that held only low numbers of cells were prepared using the SMART-Seq v4 Ultra Low Input RNA kit. Findings and caveats of the study: At under 97% for CD4 and just over 85% for CD8, most primary-vaccination clones showed up again after the booster. When the response was secondary, it was weaker but reached its peak faster, day 5 versus 15.

5'RACE template switching generated TCR cDNA, adding a universal primer site and UMIs. TCRdb fed the 5' RACE reads into MiXCR, producing one record per CDR3 protein. Counted here are about 300,000 distinct CDR3 sequences, around 6.8% occurring once; the ten biggest clones make up about 18%. This CDR3 comprises 14 residues. Trimming cost V 5 bases and J 4 bases, with 12 bases left between them. Per the germline V gene, CDR1 is LNHDA and CDR2 is SQIVND (reference sequence). The clonotype was recovered from a man between 18 and 35 years old who received the YFV17D yellow fever vaccine. The material sequenced was PBMCs, taken roughly 46 days after the first yellow fever vaccination. The rearrangement joins TRBV19 to TRBJ1-5, with D maybe TRBD1 (6 bases). CDR3 protein: CASSLDTGNQPQHF. DNA for the CDR3: TGTGCCAGTAGTCTCGATACAGGGAATCAGCCCCAGCATTTT.